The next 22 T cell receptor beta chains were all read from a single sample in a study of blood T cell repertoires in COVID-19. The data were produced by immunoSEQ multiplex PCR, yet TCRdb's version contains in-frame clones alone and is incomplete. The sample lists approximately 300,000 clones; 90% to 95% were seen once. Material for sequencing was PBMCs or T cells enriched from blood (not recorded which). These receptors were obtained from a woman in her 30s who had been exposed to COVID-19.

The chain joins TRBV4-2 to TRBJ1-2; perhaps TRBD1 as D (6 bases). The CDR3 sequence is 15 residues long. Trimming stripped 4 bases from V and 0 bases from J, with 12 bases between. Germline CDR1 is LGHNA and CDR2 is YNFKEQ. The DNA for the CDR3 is TGTGCCAGCAGCCTATTACAGGGATCTAACTATGGCTACACCTTC. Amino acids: CASSLLQGSNYGYTF.

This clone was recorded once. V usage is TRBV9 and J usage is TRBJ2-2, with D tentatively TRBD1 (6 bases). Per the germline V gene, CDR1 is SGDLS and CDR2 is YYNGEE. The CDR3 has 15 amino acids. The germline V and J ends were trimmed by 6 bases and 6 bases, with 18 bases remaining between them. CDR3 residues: CASTVNTGRAGELFF. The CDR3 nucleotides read TGTGCCAGCACCGTCAATACAGGGCGGGCCGGGGAGCTGTTTTTT.

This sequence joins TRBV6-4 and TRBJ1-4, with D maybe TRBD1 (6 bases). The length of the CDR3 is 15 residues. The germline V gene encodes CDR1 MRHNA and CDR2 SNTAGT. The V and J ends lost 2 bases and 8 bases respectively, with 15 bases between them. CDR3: CASSDGSGAGEKLFF. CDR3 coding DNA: TGTGCCAGCAGTGACGGTTCAGGGGCGGGCGAAAAACTGTTTTTT.

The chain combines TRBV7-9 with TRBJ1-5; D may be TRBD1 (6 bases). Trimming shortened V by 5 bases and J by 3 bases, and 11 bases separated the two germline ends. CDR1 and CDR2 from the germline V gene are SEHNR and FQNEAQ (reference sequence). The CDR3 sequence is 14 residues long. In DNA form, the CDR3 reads TGTGCCAGCAGCCGAGACAGGTTCAATCAGCCCCAGCATTTT. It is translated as CASSRDRFNQPQHF.

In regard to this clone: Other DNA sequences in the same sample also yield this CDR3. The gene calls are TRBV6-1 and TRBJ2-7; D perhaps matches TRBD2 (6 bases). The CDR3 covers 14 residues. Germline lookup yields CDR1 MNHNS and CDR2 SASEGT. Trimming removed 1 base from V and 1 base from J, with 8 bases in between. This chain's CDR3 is CASSEGLASYEQYF. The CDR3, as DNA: TGTGCCAGCAGTGAAGGTCTAGCGTCCTACGAGCAGTACTTC.

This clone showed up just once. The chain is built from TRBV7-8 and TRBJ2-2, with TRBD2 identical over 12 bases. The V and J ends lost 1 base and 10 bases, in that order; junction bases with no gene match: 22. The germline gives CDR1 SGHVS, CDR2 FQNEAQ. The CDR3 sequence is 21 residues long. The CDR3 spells CASSLGSLLARLAGASVELFF. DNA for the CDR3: TGTGCCAGCAGCTTAGGGTCTCTTTTAGCTCGACTAGCGGGGGCCTCTGTGGAGCTGTTTTTT.

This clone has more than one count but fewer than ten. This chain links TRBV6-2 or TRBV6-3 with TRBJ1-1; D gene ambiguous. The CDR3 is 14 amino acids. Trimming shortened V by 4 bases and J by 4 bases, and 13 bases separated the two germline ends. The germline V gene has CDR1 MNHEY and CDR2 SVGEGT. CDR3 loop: CASSFRWRGTEAFF. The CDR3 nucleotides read TGTGCCAGCAGTTTTCGATGGCGGGGCACTGAAGCTTTCTTT.

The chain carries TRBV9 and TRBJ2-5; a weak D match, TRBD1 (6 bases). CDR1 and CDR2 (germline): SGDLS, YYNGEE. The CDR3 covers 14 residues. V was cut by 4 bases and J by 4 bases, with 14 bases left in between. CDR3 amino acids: CASSPNRAVETQYF. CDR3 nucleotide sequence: TGTGCCAGCAGCCCGAACAGGGCGGTAGAGACCCAGTACTTC.

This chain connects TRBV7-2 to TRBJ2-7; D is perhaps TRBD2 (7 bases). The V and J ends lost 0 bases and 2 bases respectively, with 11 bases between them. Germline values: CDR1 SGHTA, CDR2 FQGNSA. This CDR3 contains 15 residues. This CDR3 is CASSLASGGAYEQYF. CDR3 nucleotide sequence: TGTGCCAGCAGCTTAGCGTCGGGGGGCGCCTACGAGCAGTACTTC.

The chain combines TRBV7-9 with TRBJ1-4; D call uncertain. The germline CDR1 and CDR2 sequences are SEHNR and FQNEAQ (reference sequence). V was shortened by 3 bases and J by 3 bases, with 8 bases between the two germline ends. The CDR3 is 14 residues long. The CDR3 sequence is CASSFVSANEKLFF. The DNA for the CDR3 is TGTGCCAGCAGCTTTGTCAGTGCTAATGAAAAACTGTTTTTT.

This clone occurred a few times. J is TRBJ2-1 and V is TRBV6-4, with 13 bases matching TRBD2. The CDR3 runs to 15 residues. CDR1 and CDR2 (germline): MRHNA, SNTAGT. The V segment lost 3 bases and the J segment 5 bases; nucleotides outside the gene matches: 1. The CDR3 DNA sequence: TGTGCCAGCAGTGAACTAGCGGGGGGGAACAATGAGCAGTTCTTC. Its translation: CASSELAGGNNEQFF.

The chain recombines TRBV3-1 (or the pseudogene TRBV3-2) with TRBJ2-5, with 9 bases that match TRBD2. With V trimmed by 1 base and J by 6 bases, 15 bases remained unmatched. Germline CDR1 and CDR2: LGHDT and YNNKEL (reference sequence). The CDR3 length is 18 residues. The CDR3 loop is CASSQVGSASGGLKTQYF. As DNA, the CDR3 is TGTGCCAGCAGCCAAGTTGGTTCGGCCAGCGGGGGGTTGAAGACCCAGTACTTC.

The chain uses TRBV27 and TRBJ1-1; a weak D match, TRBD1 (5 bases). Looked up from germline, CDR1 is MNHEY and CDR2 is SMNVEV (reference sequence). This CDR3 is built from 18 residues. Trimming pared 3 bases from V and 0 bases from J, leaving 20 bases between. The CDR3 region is CASSLLSLARGLNTEAFF. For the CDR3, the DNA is TGTGCCAGCAGTTTGTTATCTCTAGCGCGGGGACTGAACACTGAAGCTTTCTTT.

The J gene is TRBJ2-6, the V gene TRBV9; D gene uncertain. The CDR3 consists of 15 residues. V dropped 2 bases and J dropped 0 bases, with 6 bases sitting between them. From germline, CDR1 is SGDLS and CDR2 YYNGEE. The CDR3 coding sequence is TGTGCCAGCAGCGTGCGAGTCTCTGGGGCCAACGTCCTGACTTTC. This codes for CASSVRVSGANVLTF.

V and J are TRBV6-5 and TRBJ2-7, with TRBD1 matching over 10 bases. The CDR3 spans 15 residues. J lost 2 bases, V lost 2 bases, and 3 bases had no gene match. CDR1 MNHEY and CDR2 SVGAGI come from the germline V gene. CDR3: CASSYDDRGPYEQYF. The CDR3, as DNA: TGTGCCAGCAGTTACGATGACAGGGGGCCCTACGAGCAGTACTTC.

The CDR3 sequence is CASSPQPQVVRDEQFF. The CDR3 DNA follows: TGTGCCAGCTCACCCCAACCACAGGTGGTTAGGGATGAGCAGTTCTTC. The genes are TRBV18 and TRBJ2-1, with D tentatively TRBD1 (5 bases). V lost 3 bases, J lost 8 bases, and 20 bases lay in between. Per the germline V gene, CDR1 is KGHSH and CDR2 is LQKENI. The CDR3 has 16 amino acids.

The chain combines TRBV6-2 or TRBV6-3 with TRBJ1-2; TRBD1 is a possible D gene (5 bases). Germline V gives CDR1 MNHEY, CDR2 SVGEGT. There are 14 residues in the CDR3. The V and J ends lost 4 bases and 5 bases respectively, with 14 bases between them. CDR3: CASSWGRVKYGYTF. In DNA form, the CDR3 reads TGTGCCAGCAGTTGGGGCAGGGTAAAGTATGGCTACACCTTC.

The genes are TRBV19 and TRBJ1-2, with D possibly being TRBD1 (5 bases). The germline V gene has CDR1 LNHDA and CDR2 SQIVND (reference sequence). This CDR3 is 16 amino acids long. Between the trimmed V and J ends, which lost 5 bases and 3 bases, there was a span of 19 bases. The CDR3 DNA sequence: TGTGCCAGTAGTCGTGGGTGGGAAGCGACAGACTATGGCTACACCTTC. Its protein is CASSRGWEATDYGYTF.

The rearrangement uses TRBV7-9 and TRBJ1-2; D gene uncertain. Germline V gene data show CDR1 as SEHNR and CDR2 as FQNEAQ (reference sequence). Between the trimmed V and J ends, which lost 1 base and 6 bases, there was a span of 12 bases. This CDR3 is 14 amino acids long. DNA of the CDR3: TGTGCCAGCAGCTTAGATGGGCCCCTGGATGGCTACACCTTC. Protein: CASSLDGPLDGYTF.

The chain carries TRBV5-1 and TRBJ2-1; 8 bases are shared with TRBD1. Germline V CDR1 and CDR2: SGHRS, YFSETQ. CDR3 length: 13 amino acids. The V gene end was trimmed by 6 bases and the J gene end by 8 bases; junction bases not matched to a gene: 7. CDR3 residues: CASTGQGWYEQFF. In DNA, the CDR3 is TGCGCCAGCACCGGACAGGGCTGGTATGAGCAGTTCTTC.

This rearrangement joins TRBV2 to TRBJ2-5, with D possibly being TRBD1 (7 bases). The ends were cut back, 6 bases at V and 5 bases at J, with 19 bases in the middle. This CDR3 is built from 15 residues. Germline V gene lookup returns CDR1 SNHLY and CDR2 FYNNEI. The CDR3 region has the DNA TGTGCCAGCAGCGTTAGCGGACAGGAAGGGGAGACCCAGTACTTC. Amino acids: CASSVSGQEGETQYF.

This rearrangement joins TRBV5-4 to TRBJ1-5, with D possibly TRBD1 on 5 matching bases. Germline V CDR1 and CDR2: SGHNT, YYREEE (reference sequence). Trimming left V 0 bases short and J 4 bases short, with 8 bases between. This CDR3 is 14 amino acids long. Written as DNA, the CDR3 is TGTGCCAGCAGCTTGGACGGGGGGAATCAGCCCCAGCATTTT. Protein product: CASSLDGGNQPQHF.